This TCR beta chain came from a study of blood T cell repertoires in COVID-19. Turning to the study itself: The United States, Italy and Spain supplied acute and convalescent COVID-19 samples. Sample material is recorded as cDNA or gDNA derived from T cells, B-cell-depleted T cells, or PBMCs.

Note on this clone: Distinct nucleotide sequences in the sample also encode this CDR3.

Original analysis: Counts of nucleated cells, estimated from reference gene primer amplification, were obtained. Clones were read by immunoSEQ multiplex PCR, and TCRdb kept only the in-frame ones, dropping some. Clone size and the V and J calls come from that table; the DNA yielded D and trimming. Of about 170,000 clones listed, roughly nine tenths are singletons. Sequencing was performed on peripheral blood. The TCR was taken from a man in his 70s with acute or convalescent COVID-19.

The CDR3 protein is CASSVRAGLVSTDTQYF. CDR3 in DNA: TGTGCCAGCAGCGTGAGGGCGGGACTAGTAAGCACAGATACGCAGTATTTT. V is TRBV9 and J is TRBJ2-3; 8 bases are shared with TRBD2. Per germline, CDR1 SGDLS and CDR2 YYNGEE. V dropped 2 bases and J dropped 0; count of bases not matched to a gene: 8. The CDR3 sequence is 17 residues long.